The rows below give T cell receptor beta chains drawn from one sample of a study of blood T cell repertoires in COVID-19. Assay: immunoSEQ multiplex PCR; the TCRdb copy retains only in-frame clones and omits some. The sample lists around 60,000 clones, about 91% occurring once. Sequenced material: peripheral blood. These receptors were obtained from a man aged 50 to 60 with active COVID-19. The CDR3 runs from the conserved cysteine through the conserved F or W. The D gene is left open where the match is weak. Clone size appears in some rows only: once, few, many, or a class for an expanded clone.

d_gene: TRBD1
j_gene: TRBJ2-5
abundance: NA
v_gene: TRBV7-3
CDR3aa: CASSLDRDQETQYF
CDR3nt: TGTGCCAGCAGCCTGGACAGGGACCAAGAGACCCAGTACTTC

d_gene: NA
j_gene: TRBJ1-1
abundance: NA
v_gene: TRBV29-1
CDR3aa: CSVKGQLNTEAFF
CDR3nt: TGCAGCGTCAAAGGACAGTTGAACACTGAAGCTTTCTTT

d_gene: TRBD2
j_gene: TRBJ2-7
abundance: NA
v_gene: TRBV3-1/TRBV3-2
CDR3aa: CASSSRLAGVSSYEQYF
CDR3nt: TGTGCCAGCAGCTCAAGACTAGCGGGAGTATCTTCCTACGAGCAGTACTTC

d_gene: NA
j_gene: TRBJ2-1
abundance: NA
v_gene: TRBV21-1
CDR3aa: CASSKGQGDGIMSYNEQFF
CDR3nt: TGTGCCAGCAGCAAAGGACAGGGAGACGGGATTATGAGTTACAATGAGCAGTTCTTC

d_gene: NA
j_gene: TRBJ1-1
abundance: NA
v_gene: TRBV19
CDR3aa: CASSISGSTEAFF
CDR3nt: TGTGCCAGTAGTATCTCGGGGTCGACTGAAGCTTTCTTT

d_gene: NA
j_gene: TRBJ1-1
abundance: NA
v_gene: TRBV29-1
CDR3aa: CSVAHRSNTEAFF
CDR3nt: TGCAGCGTTGCTCACAGGAGTAACACTGAAGCTTTCTTT

d_gene: TRBD1
j_gene: TRBJ1-5
abundance: once
v_gene: TRBV7-9
CDR3aa: CASSLGDSANQPQHF
CDR3nt: TGTGCCAGCAGCCTAGGGGACAGCGCTAATCAGCCCCAGCATTTT

d_gene: NA
j_gene: TRBJ2-2
abundance: NA
v_gene: TRBV28
CDR3aa: CASTLGGQTTGELFF
CDR3nt: TGTGCCAGCACTCTGGGGGGACAGACCACCGGGGAGCTGTTTTTT

d_gene: NA
j_gene: TRBJ2-5
abundance: NA
v_gene: TRBV4-1
CDR3aa: CASSQDFRTTQYF
CDR3nt: TGCGCCAGCAGCCAAGATTTTAGGACTACCCAGTACTTC

d_gene: TRBD1
j_gene: TRBJ2-7
abundance: NA
v_gene: TRBV7-8
CDR3aa: CASSIDRVGEQYF
CDR3nt: TGTGCCAGCAGCATAGACAGGGTTGGAGAGCAGTACTTC

d_gene: TRBD1
j_gene: TRBJ2-1
abundance: NA
v_gene: TRBV24-1
CDR3aa: CATSERTGGPYNEQFF
CDR3nt: TGTGCCACCAGTGAACGGACAGGGGGCCCCTACAATGAGCAGTTCTTC

d_gene: TRBD1
j_gene: TRBJ1-5
abundance: NA
v_gene: TRBV27
CDR3aa: CASSPDRGNQPQHF
CDR3nt: TGTGCCAGCTCCCCGGACAGGGGGAATCAGCCCCAGCATTTT

d_gene: NA
j_gene: TRBJ1-4
abundance: NA
v_gene: TRBV5-1
CDR3aa: CASSLHQGTREKLFF
CDR3nt: TGCGCCAGCAGCTTGCACCAGGGGACCAGAGAAAAACTGTTTTTT

d_gene: TRBD1
j_gene: TRBJ2-7
abundance: once
v_gene: TRBV18
CDR3aa: CASSPGGFQGQGKEQYF
CDR3nt: TGTGCCAGCTCACCAGGAGGCTTTCAGGGACAGGGGAAGGAGCAGTACTTC

d_gene: NA
j_gene: TRBJ2-7
abundance: NA
v_gene: TRBV7-9
CDR3aa: CASSLAGSGEQYF
CDR3nt: TGTGCCAGCAGCTTAGCCGGGTCGGGGGAGCAGTACTTC

d_gene: TRBD1
j_gene: TRBJ1-4
abundance: NA
v_gene: TRBV18
CDR3aa: CASSRDSGNEKLFF
CDR3nt: TGTGCCAGCTCACGGGACAGTGGGAATGAAAAACTGTTTTTT

d_gene: NA
j_gene: TRBJ2-7
abundance: NA
v_gene: TRBV12-5
CDR3aa: CASGLGIWRNYEQYF
CDR3nt: TGTGCTAGTGGTTTGGGGATATGGAGAAACTACGAGCAGTACTTC

d_gene: NA
j_gene: TRBJ1-1
abundance: NA
v_gene: TRBV2
CDR3aa: CASILEAANTEAFF
CDR3nt: TGTGCCAGCATTCTCGAGGCTGCGAACACTGAAGCTTTCTTT

d_gene: NA
j_gene: TRBJ1-6
abundance: once
v_gene: TRBV4-2
CDR3aa: CASSQDTPGGYSPLHF
CDR3nt: TGTGCCAGCAGCCAAGATACCCCGGGCGGGTATTCACCCCTCCACTTT

d_gene: NA
j_gene: TRBJ1-1
abundance: NA
v_gene: TRBV7-2
CDR3aa: CASSLLGTKGEAFF
CDR3nt: TGTGCCAGCAGCTTATTAGGGACTAAGGGGGAAGCTTTCTTT

d_gene: NA
j_gene: TRBJ1-5
abundance: NA
v_gene: TRBV28
CDR3aa: CASSLLGFSSNQPQHF
CDR3nt: TGTGCCAGCAGTTTGCTTGGCTTCTCTAGCAATCAGCCCCAGCATTTT

d_gene: TRBD1
j_gene: TRBJ2-1
abundance: NA
v_gene: TRBV6-1
CDR3aa: CASSEGQGAIYEQFF
CDR3nt: TGTGCCAGCAGTGAGGGACAGGGGGCCATTTATGAGCAGTTCTTC

d_gene: NA
j_gene: TRBJ2-1
abundance: NA
v_gene: TRBV5-6
CDR3aa: CASSFVPGEIGNEQFF
CDR3nt: TGTGCCAGCAGCTTCGTTCCGGGGGAAATAGGCAATGAGCAGTTCTTC

d_gene: NA
j_gene: TRBJ1-2
abundance: once
v_gene: TRBV5-8
CDR3aa: CASSLVSGGMHLDGYTF
CDR3nt: TGTGCCAGCAGCTTGGTATCTGGGGGCATGCATTTAGATGGCTACACCTTC

d_gene: TRBD2
j_gene: TRBJ2-7
abundance: NA
v_gene: TRBV7-3
CDR3aa: CASSPGLASDEQYF
CDR3nt: TGTGCCAGCAGCCCGGGACTAGCTTCGGACGAGCAGTACTTC

d_gene: TRBD2
j_gene: TRBJ2-5
abundance: NA
v_gene: TRBV6-6
CDR3aa: CASSPPGLQETQYF
CDR3nt: TGTGCCAGCAGCCCCCCGGGACTACAAGAGACCCAGTACTTC

d_gene: TRBD1
j_gene: TRBJ2-7
abundance: NA
v_gene: TRBV28
CDR3aa: CASRQGALGLSPSYEQYF
CDR3nt: TGTGCCAGCAGACAGGGGGCGCTGGGACTTTCCCCCTCCTACGAGCAGTACTTC

d_gene: NA
j_gene: TRBJ2-5
abundance: NA
v_gene: TRBV28
CDR3aa: CASSLSRGLGSLGETQYF
CDR3nt: TGTGCCAGCAGTTTATCAAGGGGGTTGGGCAGTCTAGGGGAGACCCAGTACTTC

d_gene: TRBD1
j_gene: TRBJ2-7
abundance: NA
v_gene: TRBV27
CDR3aa: CASSRQGAEYEQYF
CDR3nt: TGTGCCAGCAGTCGCCAGGGGGCGGAGTACGAGCAGTACTTC

d_gene: NA
j_gene: TRBJ2-1
abundance: NA
v_gene: TRBV5-8
CDR3aa: CASSFGSSYNEQFF
CDR3nt: TGTGCCAGCAGCTTCGGGAGCTCCTACAATGAGCAGTTCTTC

d_gene: TRBD2
j_gene: TRBJ2-1
abundance: NA
v_gene: TRBV28
CDR3aa: CASSPPAGGLNEQFF
CDR3nt: TGTGCCAGCAGTCCCCCAGCGGGGGGGCTTAATGAGCAGTTCTTC

d_gene: NA
j_gene: TRBJ2-7
abundance: NA
v_gene: TRBV12-3/TRBV12-4
CDR3aa: CASSLGGYYEQYF
CDR3nt: TGTGCCAGCAGTTTAGGCGGATACTACGAGCAGTACTTC

d_gene: TRBD1
j_gene: TRBJ2-1
abundance: NA
v_gene: TRBV19
CDR3aa: CATDPQSGTGVGNEQFF
CDR3nt: TGTGCCACGGACCCCCAGTCCGGGACAGGGGTAGGGAATGAGCAGTTCTTC

d_gene: NA
j_gene: TRBJ2-4
abundance: NA
v_gene: TRBV5-1
CDR3aa: CASSLGGGKNIQYF
CDR3nt: TGCGCCAGCAGCTTGGGTGGCGGGAAAAACATTCAGTACTTC

d_gene: NA
j_gene: TRBJ2-1
abundance: NA
v_gene: TRBV7-8
CDR3aa: CASSPQMAGSFDDEQFF
CDR3nt: TGTGCCAGCAGCCCTCAGATGGCGGGCTCCTTCGACGATGAGCAGTTCTTC

d_gene: TRBD1
j_gene: TRBJ1-2
abundance: NA
v_gene: TRBV16
CDR3aa: CASSPEGTASGYTF
CDR3nt: TGTGCCAGCAGCCCGGAAGGGACAGCAAGTGGCTACACCTTC

d_gene: NA
j_gene: TRBJ1-5
abundance: NA
v_gene: TRBV2
CDR3aa: CASRLRADQPQHF
CDR3nt: TGTGCCAGCAGACTGAGGGCGGATCAGCCCCAGCATTTT

d_gene: NA
j_gene: TRBJ2-7
abundance: NA
v_gene: TRBV6-1
CDR3aa: CASSEVPRAYEQYF
CDR3nt: TGTGCCAGCAGTGAGGTACCGAGGGCCTACGAGCAGTACTTC

d_gene: TRBD1
j_gene: TRBJ1-5
abundance: once
v_gene: TRBV6-2/TRBV6-3
CDR3aa: CASSPDRLLNQPQHF
CDR3nt: TGTGCCAGCAGTCCGGACAGGCTCCTTAATCAGCCCCAGCATTTT

d_gene: NA
j_gene: TRBJ2-2
abundance: NA
v_gene: TRBV24-1
CDR3aa: CATSHRSANTGELFF
CDR3nt: TGTGCCACCAGTCACAGGTCCGCGAACACCGGGGAGCTGTTTTTT

d_gene: TRBD1
j_gene: TRBJ2-1
abundance: NA
v_gene: TRBV10-3
CDR3aa: CAITREQGTEQFF
CDR3nt: TGTGCCATCACCCGGGAACAGGGGACTGAGCAGTTCTTC

d_gene: NA
j_gene: TRBJ2-2
abundance: NA
v_gene: TRBV5-1
CDR3aa: CASSLGASLDTGELFF
CDR3nt: TGCGCCAGCAGCTTGGGGGCTAGCTTGGACACCGGGGAGCTGTTTTTT

d_gene: NA
j_gene: TRBJ1-1
abundance: NA
v_gene: TRBV4-1
CDR3aa: CASSQGGGAEAFF
CDR3nt: TGCGCCAGCAGCCAGGGCGGGGGTGCTGAAGCTTTCTTT

d_gene: TRBD2
j_gene: TRBJ2-3
abundance: once
v_gene: TRBV28
CDR3aa: CATNRAGGPPDTQYF
CDR3nt: TGTGCCACTAACAGGGCGGGGGGGCCCCCAGATACGCAGTATTTT

d_gene: NA
j_gene: TRBJ1-1
abundance: NA
v_gene: TRBV12-3/TRBV12-4
CDR3aa: CASRRGRTEAFF
CDR3nt: TGTGCCAGCAGAAGAGGTCGCACTGAAGCTTTCTTT

d_gene: TRBD2
j_gene: TRBJ2-7
abundance: NA
v_gene: TRBV10-3
CDR3aa: CAISGSREAGAYEQYF
CDR3nt: TGTGCCATCAGTGGGAGTCGCGAAGCGGGGGCCTACGAGCAGTACTTC

d_gene: NA
j_gene: TRBJ2-2
abundance: NA
v_gene: TRBV5-6
CDR3aa: CASSARFGSGELFF
CDR3nt: TGTGCCAGCAGCGCTAGATTCGGGTCCGGGGAGCTGTTTTTT

d_gene: NA
j_gene: TRBJ1-5
abundance: once
v_gene: TRBV28
CDR3aa: CASRIGSGGKPQHF
CDR3nt: TGTGCCAGCAGGATTGGTAGCGGTGGAAAGCCCCAGCATTTT

d_gene: TRBD2
j_gene: TRBJ2-1
abundance: NA
v_gene: TRBV9
CDR3aa: CASSVAASSGNNEQFF
CDR3nt: TGTGCCAGCAGCGTAGCCGCGTCTAGCGGAAACAATGAGCAGTTCTTC

d_gene: TRBD1
j_gene: TRBJ2-1
abundance: NA
v_gene: TRBV6-1
CDR3aa: CASSGTGTGDYNEQFF
CDR3nt: TGTGCCAGCAGTGGGACCGGGACAGGGGACTACAATGAGCAGTTCTTC

d_gene: NA
j_gene: TRBJ2-3
abundance: NA
v_gene: TRBV2
CDR3aa: CASSANRDTQYF
CDR3nt: TGTGCCAGCAGTGCTAACCGGGATACGCAGTATTTT

d_gene: NA
j_gene: TRBJ2-6
abundance: once
v_gene: TRBV7-2
CDR3aa: CASSLEKTPPPSGANVLTF
CDR3nt: TGTGCCAGCAGCTTAGAAAAGACTCCCCCACCCTCTGGGGCCAACGTCCTGACTTTC

d_gene: NA
j_gene: TRBJ2-2
abundance: NA
v_gene: TRBV19
CDR3aa: CASSATGGTNIGELFF
CDR3nt: TGTGCCAGTAGTGCGACCGGTGGGACAAACATCGGGGAGCTGTTTTTT